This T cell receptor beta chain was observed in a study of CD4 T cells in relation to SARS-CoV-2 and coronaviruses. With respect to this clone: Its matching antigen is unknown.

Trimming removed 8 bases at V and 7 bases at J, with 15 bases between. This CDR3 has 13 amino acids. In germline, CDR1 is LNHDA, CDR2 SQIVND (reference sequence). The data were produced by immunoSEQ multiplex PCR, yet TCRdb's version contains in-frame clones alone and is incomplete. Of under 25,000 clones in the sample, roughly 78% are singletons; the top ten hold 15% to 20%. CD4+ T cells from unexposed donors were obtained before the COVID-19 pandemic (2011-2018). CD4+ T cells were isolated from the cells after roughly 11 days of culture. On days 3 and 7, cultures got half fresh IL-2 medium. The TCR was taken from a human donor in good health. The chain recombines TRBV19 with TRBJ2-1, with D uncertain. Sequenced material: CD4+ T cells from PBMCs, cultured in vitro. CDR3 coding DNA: TGTGCCAGTGTTCACCCGCAAGGGAATGAGCAGTTCTTC. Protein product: CASVHPQGNEQFF.